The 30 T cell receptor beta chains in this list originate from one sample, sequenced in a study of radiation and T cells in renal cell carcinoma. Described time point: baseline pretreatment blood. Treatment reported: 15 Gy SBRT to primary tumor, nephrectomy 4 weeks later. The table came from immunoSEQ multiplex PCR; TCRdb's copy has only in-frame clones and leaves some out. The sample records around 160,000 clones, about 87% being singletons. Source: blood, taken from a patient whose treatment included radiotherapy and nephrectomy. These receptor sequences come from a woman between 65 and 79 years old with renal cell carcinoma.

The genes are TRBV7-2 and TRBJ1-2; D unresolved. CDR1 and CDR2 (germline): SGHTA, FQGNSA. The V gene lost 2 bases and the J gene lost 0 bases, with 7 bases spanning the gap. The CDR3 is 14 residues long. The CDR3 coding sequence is TGTGCCAGCAGCTTACAAGGATCTAACTATGGCTACACCTTC. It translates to CASSLQGSNYGYTF.

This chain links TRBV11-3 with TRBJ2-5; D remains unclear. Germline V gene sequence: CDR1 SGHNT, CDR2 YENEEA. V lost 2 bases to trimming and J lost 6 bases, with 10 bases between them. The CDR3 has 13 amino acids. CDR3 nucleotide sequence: TGTGCCAGCAGCTTATACAGCGAGCAGACCCAGTACTTC. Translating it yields CASSLYSEQTQYF.

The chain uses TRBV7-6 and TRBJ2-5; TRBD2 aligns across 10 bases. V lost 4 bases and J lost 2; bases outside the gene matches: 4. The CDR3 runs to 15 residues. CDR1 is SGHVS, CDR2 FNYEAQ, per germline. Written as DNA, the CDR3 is TGTGCCAGCAGCTCCCAGCGGGGGGGGCAAGAGACCCAGTACTTC. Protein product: CASSSQRGGQETQYF.

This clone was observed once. This CDR3 reads CASSFLGTAYF. CDR3 in DNA: TGTGCCAGCAGTTTTTTAGGTACCGCGTACTTC. V is TRBV28 and J is TRBJ2-5; D call uncertain. The CDR3 contains 11 residues. Trimming stripped 3 bases from V and 13 bases from J, with 12 bases between. CDR1 is MDHEN and CDR2 is SYDVKM in the germline V gene.

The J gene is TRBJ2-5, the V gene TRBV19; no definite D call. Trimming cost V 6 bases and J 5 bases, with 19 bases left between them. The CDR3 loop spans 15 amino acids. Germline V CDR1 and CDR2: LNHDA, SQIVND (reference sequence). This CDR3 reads CASSSAGFVGETQYF. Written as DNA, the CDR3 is TGTGCCAGTAGCTCGGCCGGCTTCGTGGGTGAGACCCAGTACTTC.

In nucleotides, the CDR3 is TGTGCCAGTAGTATAGAGGCGGGACAACTCACCGGGGAGCTGTTTTTT. Its protein is CASSIEAGQLTGELFF. V is TRBV19 and J is TRBJ2-2; either TRBD1 or TRBD2 may supply D (6 bases each). V was clipped by 0 bases and J by 4 bases, with 12 bases between them. Germline V gene sequence: CDR1 LNHDA, CDR2 SQIVND (reference sequence). The CDR3 runs to 16 residues.

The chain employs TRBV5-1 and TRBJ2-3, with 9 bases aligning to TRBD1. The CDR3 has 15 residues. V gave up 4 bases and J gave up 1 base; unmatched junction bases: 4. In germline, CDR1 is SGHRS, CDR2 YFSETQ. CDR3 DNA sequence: TGCGCCAGCAGCACACAGGGGGCCCGCACAGATACGCAGTATTTT. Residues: CASSTQGARTDTQYF.

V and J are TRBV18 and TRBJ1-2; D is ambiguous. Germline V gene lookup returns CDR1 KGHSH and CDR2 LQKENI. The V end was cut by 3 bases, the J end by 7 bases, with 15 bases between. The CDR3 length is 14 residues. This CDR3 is CASSPDGRSLGYTF. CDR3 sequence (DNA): TGTGCCAGCTCACCTGACGGGAGATCCCTTGGCTACACCTTC.

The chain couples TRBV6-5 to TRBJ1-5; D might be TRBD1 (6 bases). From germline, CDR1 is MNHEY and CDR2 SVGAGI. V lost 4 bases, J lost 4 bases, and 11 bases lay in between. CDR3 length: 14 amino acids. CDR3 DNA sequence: TGTGCCAGCAGTTTAACAGGGCAAAATCAGCCCCAGCATTTT. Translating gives CASSLTGQNQPQHF.

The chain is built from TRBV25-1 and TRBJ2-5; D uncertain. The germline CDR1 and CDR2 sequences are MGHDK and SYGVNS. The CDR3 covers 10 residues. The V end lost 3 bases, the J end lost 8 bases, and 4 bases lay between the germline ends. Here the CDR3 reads CASSEVTQYF. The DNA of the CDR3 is TGTGCCAGCAGTGAGGTTACCCAGTACTTC.

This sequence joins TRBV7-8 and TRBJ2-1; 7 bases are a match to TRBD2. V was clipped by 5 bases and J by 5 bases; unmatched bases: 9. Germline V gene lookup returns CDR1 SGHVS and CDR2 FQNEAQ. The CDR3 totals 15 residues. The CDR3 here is CASSPTSAFDNEQFF. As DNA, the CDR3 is TGTGCCAGCAGCCCAACTAGCGCTTTCGACAATGAGCAGTTCTTC.

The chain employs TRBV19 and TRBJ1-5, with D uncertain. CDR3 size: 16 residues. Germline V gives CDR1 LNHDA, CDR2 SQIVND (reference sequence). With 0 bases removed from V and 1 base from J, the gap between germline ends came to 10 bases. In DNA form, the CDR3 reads TGTGCCAGTAGTATAGACGAGTCTATAAGCAATCAGCCCCAGCATTTT. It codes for CASSIDESISNQPQHF.

The CDR3 bases are TGTGCCACCAGCCCTAGATCGAGCTCCTACGAGCAGTACTTC. This encodes CATSPRSSSYEQYF. The chain joins TRBV15 to TRBJ2-7; no clear D gene. The germline V gene has CDR1 LNHNV and CDR2 YYDKDF (reference sequence). V shed 5 bases and J shed 0 bases, with 11 bases lying between them. CDR3 length equals 14 residues.

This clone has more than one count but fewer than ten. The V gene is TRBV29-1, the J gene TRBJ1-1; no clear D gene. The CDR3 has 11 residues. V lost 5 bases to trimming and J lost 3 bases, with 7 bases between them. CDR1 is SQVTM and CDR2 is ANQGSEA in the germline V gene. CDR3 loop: CSVPGDTEAFF. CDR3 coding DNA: TGCAGCGTTCCTGGGGACACTGAAGCTTTCTTT.

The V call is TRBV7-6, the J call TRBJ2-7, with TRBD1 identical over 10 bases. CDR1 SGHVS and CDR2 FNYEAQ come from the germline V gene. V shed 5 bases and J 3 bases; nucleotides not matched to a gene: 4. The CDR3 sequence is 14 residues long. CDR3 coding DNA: TGTGCCAGCAGCCGGGGACAGGGGATCTACGAGCAGTACTTC. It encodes CASSRGQGIYEQYF.

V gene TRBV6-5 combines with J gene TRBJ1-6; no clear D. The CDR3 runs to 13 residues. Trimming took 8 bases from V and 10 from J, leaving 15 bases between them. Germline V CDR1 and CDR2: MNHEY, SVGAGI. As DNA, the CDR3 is TGTGCCAGCGGGAGGAAGCCAAACTCACCCCTCCACTTT. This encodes CASGRKPNSPLHF.

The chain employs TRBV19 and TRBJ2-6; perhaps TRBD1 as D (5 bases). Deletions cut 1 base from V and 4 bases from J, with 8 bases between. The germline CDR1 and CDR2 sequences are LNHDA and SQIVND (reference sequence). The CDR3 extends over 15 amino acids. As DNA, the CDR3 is TGTGCCAGTAGTATAGCCAGGGTAGGGGCCAACGTCCTGACTTTC. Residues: CASSIARVGANVLTF.

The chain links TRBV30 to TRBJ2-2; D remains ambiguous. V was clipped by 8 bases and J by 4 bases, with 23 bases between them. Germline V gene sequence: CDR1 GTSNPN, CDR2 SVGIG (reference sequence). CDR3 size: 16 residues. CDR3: CAVPGVVPDTTGELFF. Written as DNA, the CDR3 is TGTGCCGTACCTGGGGTCGTCCCCGACACCACCGGGGAGCTGTTTTTT.

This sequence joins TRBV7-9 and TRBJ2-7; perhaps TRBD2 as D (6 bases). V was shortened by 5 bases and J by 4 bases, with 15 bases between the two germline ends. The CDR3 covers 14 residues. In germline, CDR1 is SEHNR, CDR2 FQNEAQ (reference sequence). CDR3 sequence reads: CASSPSGSVYEQYF. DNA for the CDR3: TGTGCCAGCAGCCCCAGCGGGTCGGTTTACGAGCAGTACTTC.

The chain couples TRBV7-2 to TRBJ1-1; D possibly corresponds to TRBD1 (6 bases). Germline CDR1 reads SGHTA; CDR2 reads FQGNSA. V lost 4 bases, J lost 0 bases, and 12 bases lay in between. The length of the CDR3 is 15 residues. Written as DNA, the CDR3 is TGTGCCAGCAGCTCCAGGGGCCTAATGAACACTGAAGCTTTCTTT. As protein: CASSSRGLMNTEAFF.

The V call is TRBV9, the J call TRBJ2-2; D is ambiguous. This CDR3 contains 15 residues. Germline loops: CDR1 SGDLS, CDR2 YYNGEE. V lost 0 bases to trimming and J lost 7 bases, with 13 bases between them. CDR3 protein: CASSVVPYLSGELFF. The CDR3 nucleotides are TGTGCCAGCAGCGTAGTCCCATACTTGAGCGGGGAGCTGTTTTTT.

The DNA for the CDR3 is TGTGCAAGTCGCCCCGGGACAGAAAAACCTTTTAGCAATCAGCCCCAGCATTTT. It translates to CASRPGTEKPFSNQPQHF. V gene TRBV12-2 combines with J gene TRBJ1-5; the D call in the table, TRBD1, was not verified against the DNA. TRBV12-2 is deemed a pseudogene. This CDR3 contains 18 residues.

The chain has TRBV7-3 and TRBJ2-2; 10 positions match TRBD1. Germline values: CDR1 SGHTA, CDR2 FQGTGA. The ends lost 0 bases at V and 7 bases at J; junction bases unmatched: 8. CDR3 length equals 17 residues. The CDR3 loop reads CASSLTTGTGVVGELFF. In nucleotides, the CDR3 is TGTGCCAGCAGCTTAACGACCGGGACAGGGGTTGTCGGGGAGCTGTTTTTT.

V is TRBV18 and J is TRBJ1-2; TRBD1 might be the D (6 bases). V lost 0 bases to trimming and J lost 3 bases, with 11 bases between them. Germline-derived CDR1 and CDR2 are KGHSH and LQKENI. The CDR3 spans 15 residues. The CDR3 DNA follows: TGTGCCAGCTCACCACCTGCAGGGGCTCACTATGGCTACACCTTC. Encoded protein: CASSPPAGAHYGYTF.

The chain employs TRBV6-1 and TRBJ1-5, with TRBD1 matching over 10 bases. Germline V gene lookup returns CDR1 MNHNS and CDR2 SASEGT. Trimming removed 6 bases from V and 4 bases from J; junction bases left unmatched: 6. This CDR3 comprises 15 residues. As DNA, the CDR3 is TGTGCCAGCAGGGAAAGGACAGGGGGGAATCAGCCCCAGCATTTT. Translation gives CASRERTGGNQPQHF.

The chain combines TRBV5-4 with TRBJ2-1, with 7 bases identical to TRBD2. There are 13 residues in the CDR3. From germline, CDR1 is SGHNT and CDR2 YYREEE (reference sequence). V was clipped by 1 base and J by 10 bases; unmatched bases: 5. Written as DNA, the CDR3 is TGTGCCAGCAGCTTGAGTCTAGCGGACGAGCAGTTCTTC. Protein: CASSLSLADEQFF.

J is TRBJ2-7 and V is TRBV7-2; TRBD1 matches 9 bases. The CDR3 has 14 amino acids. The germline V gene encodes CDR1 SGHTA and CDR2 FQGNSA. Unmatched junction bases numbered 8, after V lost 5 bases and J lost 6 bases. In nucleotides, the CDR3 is TGTGCCAGCAGCCAGGACAGGGGCGTCCGCGAGCAGTACTTC. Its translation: CASSQDRGVREQYF.

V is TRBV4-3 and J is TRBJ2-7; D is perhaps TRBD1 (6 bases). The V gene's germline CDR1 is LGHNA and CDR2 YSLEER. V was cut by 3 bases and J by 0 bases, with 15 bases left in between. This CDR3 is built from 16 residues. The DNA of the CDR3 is TGCGCCAGCAGCCAGGGTTTGGACAGCAGCTCCTACGAGCAGTACTTC. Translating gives CASSQGLDSSSYEQYF.

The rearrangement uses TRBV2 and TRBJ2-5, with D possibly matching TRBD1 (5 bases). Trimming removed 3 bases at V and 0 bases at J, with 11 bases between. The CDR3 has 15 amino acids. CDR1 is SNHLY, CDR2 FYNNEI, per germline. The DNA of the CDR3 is TGTGCCAGCAGTGAGGGGCCCGTAGACCAAGAGACCCAGTACTTC. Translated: CASSEGPVDQETQYF. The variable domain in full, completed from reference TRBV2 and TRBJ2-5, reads EPEVTQTPSHQVTQMGQEVILRCVPISNHLYFYWYRQILGQKVEFLVSFYNNEISEKSEIFDDQFSVERPDGSNFTLKIRSTKLEDSAMYFCASSEGPVDQETQYFGPGTRLLVL.

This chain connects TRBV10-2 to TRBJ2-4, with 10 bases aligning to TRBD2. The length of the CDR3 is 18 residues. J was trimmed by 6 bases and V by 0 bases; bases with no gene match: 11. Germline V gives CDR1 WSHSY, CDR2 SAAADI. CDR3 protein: CASSESVQSGGALNIQYF. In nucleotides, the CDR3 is TGCGCCAGCAGTGAGTCGGTTCAAAGCGGGGGGGCCTTAAACATTCAGTACTTC.